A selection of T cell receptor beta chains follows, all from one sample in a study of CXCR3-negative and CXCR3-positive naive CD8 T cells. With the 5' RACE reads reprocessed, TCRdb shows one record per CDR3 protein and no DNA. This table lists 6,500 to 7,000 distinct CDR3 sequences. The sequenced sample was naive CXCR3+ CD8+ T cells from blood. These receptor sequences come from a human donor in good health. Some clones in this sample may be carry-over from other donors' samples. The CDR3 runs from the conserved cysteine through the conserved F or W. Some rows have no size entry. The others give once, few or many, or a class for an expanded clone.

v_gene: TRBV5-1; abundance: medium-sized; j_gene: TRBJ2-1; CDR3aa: CASSLATGRNEQFF
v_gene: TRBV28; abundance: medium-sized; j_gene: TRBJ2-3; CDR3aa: CASTPETSVPSRDTQYF
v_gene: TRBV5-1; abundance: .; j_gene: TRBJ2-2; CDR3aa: CASSFGTGELFF
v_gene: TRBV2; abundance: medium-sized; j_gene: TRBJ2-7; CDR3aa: CASSEAAGYEQYF
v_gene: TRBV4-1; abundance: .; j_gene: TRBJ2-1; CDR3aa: CASSQDDPLEKIYNEQFF
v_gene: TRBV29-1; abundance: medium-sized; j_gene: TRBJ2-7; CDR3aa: CSAFTGQGNYEQYF
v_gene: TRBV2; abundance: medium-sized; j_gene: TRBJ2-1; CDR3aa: CASTGGNRRGEQFF
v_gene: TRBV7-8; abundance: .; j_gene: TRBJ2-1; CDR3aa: CASSSSGENEQFF
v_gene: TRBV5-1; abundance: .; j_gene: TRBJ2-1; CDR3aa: CASSLELAPYNEQFF
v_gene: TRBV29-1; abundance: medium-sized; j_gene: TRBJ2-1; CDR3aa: CSVEAGIGSEQFF
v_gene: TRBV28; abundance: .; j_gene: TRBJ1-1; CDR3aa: CASSLTEDWNTEAFF
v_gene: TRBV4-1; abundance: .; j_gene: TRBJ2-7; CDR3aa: CASRQLGTGAYEQYF
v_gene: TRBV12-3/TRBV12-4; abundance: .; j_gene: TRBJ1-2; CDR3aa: CASSFGAEGYTF
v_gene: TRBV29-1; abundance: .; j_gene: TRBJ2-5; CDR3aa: CSVRTSGRETQYF
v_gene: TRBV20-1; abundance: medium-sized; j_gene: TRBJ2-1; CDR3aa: CSARASGRPHEQFF
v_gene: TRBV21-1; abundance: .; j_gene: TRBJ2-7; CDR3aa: CASSIRQGAPGEQYF
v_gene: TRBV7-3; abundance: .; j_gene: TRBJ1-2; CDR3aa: CASSFGPPGDYGYTF
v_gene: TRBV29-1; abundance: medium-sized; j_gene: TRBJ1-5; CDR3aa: CSVEPDSPSSSPGNQPQHF
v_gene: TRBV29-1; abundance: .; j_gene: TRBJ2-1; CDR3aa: CSVASYNEQFF
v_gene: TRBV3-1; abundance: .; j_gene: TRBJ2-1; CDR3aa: CASSQDEDHEQFF
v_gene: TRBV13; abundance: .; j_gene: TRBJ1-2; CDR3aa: CASSLGVLNYGYTF
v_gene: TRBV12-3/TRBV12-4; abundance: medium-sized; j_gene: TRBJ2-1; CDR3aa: CASSLLSPRGGNEQFF
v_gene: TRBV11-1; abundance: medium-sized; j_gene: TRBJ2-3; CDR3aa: CASRADPGGTDTQYF
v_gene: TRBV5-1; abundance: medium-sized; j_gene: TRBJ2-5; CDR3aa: CASSFEGPVRETQYF
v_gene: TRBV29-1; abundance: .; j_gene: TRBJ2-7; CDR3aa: CSVRQGNSYEQYF
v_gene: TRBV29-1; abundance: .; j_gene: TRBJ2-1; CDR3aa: CSVVGLANEQFF
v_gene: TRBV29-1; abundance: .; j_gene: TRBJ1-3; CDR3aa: CSAILPGPNSSGNTIYF
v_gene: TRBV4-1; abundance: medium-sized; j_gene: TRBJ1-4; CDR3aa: CASSDSTGILFF
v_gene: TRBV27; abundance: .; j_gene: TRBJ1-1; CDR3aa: CASCQGTGSEAFF
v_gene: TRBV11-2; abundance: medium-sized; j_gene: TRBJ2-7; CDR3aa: CASSSGLVRTYEQYF
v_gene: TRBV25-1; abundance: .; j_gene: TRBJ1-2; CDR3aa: CASSPGHQLTNYGYTF
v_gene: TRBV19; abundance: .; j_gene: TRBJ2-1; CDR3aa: CASSIAGLEFF
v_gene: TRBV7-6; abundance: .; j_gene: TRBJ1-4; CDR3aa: CASSFTGTGSFEKLFF
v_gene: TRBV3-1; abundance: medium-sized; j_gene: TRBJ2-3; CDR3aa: CASSPSTDTQYF
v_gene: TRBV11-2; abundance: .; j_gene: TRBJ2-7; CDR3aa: CASSLVGTGLPGLAGYTYEQYF
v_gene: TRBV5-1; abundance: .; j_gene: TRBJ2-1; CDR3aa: CASSLGGVVTYNEQFF
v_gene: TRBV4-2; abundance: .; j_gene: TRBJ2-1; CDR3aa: CASSQVANNEQFF
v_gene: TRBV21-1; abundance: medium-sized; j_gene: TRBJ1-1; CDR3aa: CASSKRGAGNTEAFF
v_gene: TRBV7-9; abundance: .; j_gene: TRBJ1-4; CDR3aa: CASSLSEINEKLFF
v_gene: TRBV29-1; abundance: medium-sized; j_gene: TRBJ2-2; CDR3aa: CSVVGGGASGELFF
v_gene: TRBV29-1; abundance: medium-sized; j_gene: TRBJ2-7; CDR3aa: CSAAFTETYEQYF
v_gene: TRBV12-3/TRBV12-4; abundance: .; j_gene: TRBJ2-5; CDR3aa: CASRSGLVQETQYF
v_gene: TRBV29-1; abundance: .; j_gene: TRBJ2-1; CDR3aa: CSVEPWNEQFF
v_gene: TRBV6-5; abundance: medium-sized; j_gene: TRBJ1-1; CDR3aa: CASSQLNTEAFF
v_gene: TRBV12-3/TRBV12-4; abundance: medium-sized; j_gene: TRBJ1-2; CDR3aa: CASSGTMAYGYTF